This TCR beta chain emerged from a study of shared clonotypes between healthy human individuals. The study, taken as a whole, reports: Compared with memory subsets, naive subsets generally had larger estimated richness.

Ten or more counts support this clone. Its specificity is unknown. The CDR3 covers 14 residues. The germline CDR1 and CDR2 sequences are SQVTM and ANQGSEA. The junction had 8 bases not matched to a gene; V was cut back by 7 bases and J by 7 bases. Sequencing was performed with immunoSEQ multiplex PCR; in TCRdb, only in-frame clones are kept and a portion is missing. Counted here are just over 2,000,000 clones, roughly 94% occurring once; the ten biggest clones make up 0.1% to 0.15%. The chain recombines TRBV29-1 with TRBJ1-4; TRBD1 matches at 11 bases. This sequence was found in a man aged 18 to 30 in good health. The sequencing input was naive CD4+ T cells sorted from blood. Stated subset: CD45RA+ positively selected. CDR3 residues: CSAKTGTGGEKLFF. In DNA form, the CDR3 reads TGCAGCGCCAAAACCGGGACAGGGGGTGAAAAACTGTTTTTT.